The 21 T cell receptor beta chains in this list originate from one sample, sequenced in a study of cytomegalovirus exposure and HLA in healthy donors. The study ran its PCR with 60 Vbeta and 13 Jbeta primers. Sequencing was performed with immunoSEQ multiplex PCR; in TCRdb, only in-frame clones are kept and a portion is missing. Of fewer than 200,000 clones listed, approximately 80% were seen once; the top ten hold about 2.6%. Sequenced: PBMCs. Source of these receptors: a woman aged 35 to 49 in good health and CMV-seropositive.

This clone was observed a few times. This sequence joins TRBV5-6 and TRBJ2-7; the match to TRBD1 covers 12 bases. Germline-derived CDR1 and CDR2 are SGHDT and YYEEEE. This CDR3 spans 14 amino acids. Trimming took 4 bases from V and 5 from J; bases not matched to a gene: 4. The CDR3 spells CASSRDRGLNEQYF. The CDR3 nucleotides read TGTGCCAGCAGCAGGGACAGGGGGCTTAACGAGCAGTACTTC.

V gene TRBV6-5 combines with J gene TRBJ1-1, with a possible D match to TRBD1 (5 bases). Germline V CDR1 and CDR2: MNHEY, SVGAGI. The CDR3 length is 15 residues. V was clipped by 0 bases and J by 3 bases, with 11 bases between them. The CDR3 loop is CASSYSLGGDTEAFF. DNA of the CDR3: TGTGCCAGCAGTTACTCGCTGGGAGGGGACACTGAAGCTTTCTTT.

The rearrangement uses TRBV19 and TRBJ1-5, with D possibly TRBD1 on 5 matching bases. Germline V gene sequence: CDR1 LNHDA, CDR2 SQIVND (reference sequence). The CDR3 is made up of 13 amino acids. Trimming took off 8 bases at V and 3 bases at J, with 11 bases between the two ends. The CDR3 region is CASSAGINQPQHF. The CDR3 region has the DNA TGTGCCAGTTCGGCAGGGATCAATCAGCCCCAGCATTTT.

V usage is TRBV15 and J usage is TRBJ1-6, with D possibly TRBD1 on 5 matching bases. Germline V gives CDR1 LNHNV, CDR2 YYDKDF (reference sequence). This CDR3 is built from 13 residues. V dropped 3 bases and J dropped 10 bases, with 10 bases sitting between them. The CDR3 here is CATSRFGGSPLHF. The CDR3 DNA follows: TGTGCCACCAGCAGGTTCGGGGGATCACCCCTCCACTTT.

This clone was counted between two and nine times. This sequence joins TRBV4-3 and TRBJ2-7; 11 positions agree with TRBD1. V shed 3 bases, J shed 5 bases, and the junction held 9 bases outside the gene matches. Germline assignment: CDR1 LGHNA and CDR2 YSLEER. The CDR3 has 16 residues. The CDR3 is CASSQDEPGQGDEQYF. In DNA, the CDR3 is TGCGCCAGCAGCCAGGATGAACCGGGACAGGGGGACGAGCAGTACTTC.

V usage is TRBV6-1 and J usage is TRBJ2-7, with TRBD2 identical over 14 bases. Germline CDR1 MNHNS, CDR2 SASEGT. J lost 7 bases, V lost 4 bases, and 9 bases had no gene match. The length of the CDR3 is 16 residues. CDR3 amino acids: CASSVTGTSGSKEQYF. The DNA for the CDR3 is TGTGCCAGCAGTGTTACCGGGACTAGCGGGAGTAAGGAGCAGTACTTC.

The gene calls are TRBV7-2 and TRBJ1-2; D ambiguous. Germline CDR1 and CDR2: SGHTA and FQGNSA. The CDR3 contains 15 residues. Trimming stripped 5 bases from V and 3 bases from J, with 16 bases between. The CDR3 loop is CASSRLGLGDYGYTF. DNA for the CDR3: TGTGCCAGCAGCCGGCTCGGGTTGGGTGACTATGGCTACACCTTC. The full variable domain, with the rest looked up from reference TRBV7-2 and TRBJ1-2, is GAGVSQSPSNKVTEKGKDVELRCDPISGHTALYWYRQSLGQGLEFLIYFQGNSAPDKSGLPSDRFSAERTGGSVSTLTIQRTQQEDSAVYLCASSRLGLGDYGYTFGSGTRLTVV.

The CDR3 loop reads CASSAARTGVGNQPQHF. The CDR3 nucleotides read TGTGCCAGCAGCGCAGCTCGGACAGGGGTGGGCAATCAGCCCCAGCATTTT. The chain joins TRBV9 to TRBJ1-5, with 9 bases lining up with TRBD1. V shed 3 bases and J 2 bases; nucleotides not matched to a gene: 9. CDR1 and CDR2 from the germline V gene are SGDLS and YYNGEE. The CDR3 covers 17 residues.

The chain links TRBV12-5 to TRBJ1-5; tentatively, D is TRBD1 (5 bases). Germline CDR1 LGHNT, CDR2 FRNRAP. The CDR3 length is 16 residues. V gave up 0 bases and J gave up 5 bases, with 14 bases separating them. CDR3 nucleotides: TGTGCTAGTGGTTTGGTGGTCGGGACTACCTATCAGCCCCAGCATTTT. Translation gives CASGLVVGTTYQPQHF.

The chain recombines TRBV7-2 with TRBJ2-3, with a tentative D call TRBD2 (6 bases). In germline, CDR1 is SGHTA, CDR2 FQGNSA. With 5 bases removed from V and 2 bases from J, the gap between germline ends came to 11 bases. There are 14 residues in the CDR3. CDR3 protein: CASSGGDFTDTQYF. The CDR3 DNA reads as TGTGCCAGCAGCGGAGGGGACTTCACAGATACGCAGTATTTT.

V and J are TRBV6-5 and TRBJ2-7; 8 bases are a match to TRBD1. The germline gives CDR1 MNHEY, CDR2 SVGAGI. The trim removed 6 bases at V and 6 bases at J, leaving 7 bases unmatched. The CDR3 loop spans 13 amino acids. This CDR3 is CASRLITGGEQYF. CDR3 DNA sequence: TGTGCCAGCAGACTCATAACAGGGGGCGAGCAGTACTTC.

The J gene is TRBJ1-6, the V gene TRBV28, with TRBD1 matching 7 bases. This CDR3 has 15 residues. The trim removed 7 bases at V and 4 bases at J, leaving 7 bases unmatched. The V gene's germline CDR1 is MDHEN and CDR2 SYDVKM. The CDR3 bases are TGTGCCAGCATTCCAACGGACAGGTATAATTCACCCCTCCACTTT. As protein: CASIPTDRYNSPLHF.

The rearrangement joins TRBV30 to TRBJ2-7, with 9 bases aligning to TRBD1. The V gene end was trimmed by 4 bases and the J gene end by 7 bases; junction bases not matched to a gene: 11. The CDR3 is made up of 14 amino acids. Germline lookup yields CDR1 GTSNPN and CDR2 SVGIG (reference sequence). The CDR3 bases are TGTGCCTGGAATAAGGGACAGGGATCGGGGGAGCAGTACTTC. Protein product: CAWNKGQGSGEQYF.

V usage is TRBV5-5 and J usage is TRBJ1-1; D remains unclear. CDR1 and CDR2 (germline): SGHKS, YYEKEE (reference sequence). The CDR3 runs 14 residues. The V and J ends lost 4 bases and 0 bases respectively, with 10 bases between them. The CDR3 DNA reads TGTGCCAGCAGCCCGGGTGCTATGAACACTGAAGCTTTCTTT. It translates to CASSPGAMNTEAFF.

This chain links TRBV2 with TRBJ1-5; D not resolved. V was cut by 4 bases and J by 1 base, with 11 bases left in between. Germline CDR1 is SNHLY and CDR2 is FYNNEI. The CDR3 spans 15 residues. In DNA, the CDR3 is TGTGCCAGCAGTGCGGCAGGATTGAGCAATCAGCCCCAGCATTTT. Amino acids: CASSAAGLSNQPQHF.

This clone is a singleton in its sample. The gene calls are TRBV1 and TRBJ2-1; TRBD2 is taken as the D call from the table, unchecked against the DNA. TRBV1 is labeled a pseudogene. This CDR3 is 18 amino acids long. The CDR3 DNA is TGCACCAGCAGCCAAGAAGTCCTGACTAGCGGGGGGGACAATGAGCAGTTCTTC. It translates to CTSSQEVLTSGGDNEQFF.

The chain carries TRBV5-4 and TRBJ1-2, with D tentatively TRBD1 (5 bases). This CDR3 is 14 amino acids long. V shed 3 bases and J shed 4 bases, with 13 bases lying between them. Germline V gives CDR1 SGHNT, CDR2 YYREEE (reference sequence). The CDR3 coding sequence is TGTGCCAGCAGCTCCTTGGCTAGGGGCTATGGCTACACCTTC. Protein: CASSSLARGYGYTF.

The chain is built from TRBV4-3 and TRBJ2-1, with 14 positions matching TRBD2. With 0 bases clipped from V and 7 bases from J, the junction kept 8 bases outside the gene matches. Germline V CDR1 and CDR2: LGHNA, YSLEER. This CDR3 comprises 18 residues. The CDR3 is CASSQDIMRTSGRNEQFF. CDR3 bases: TGCGCCAGCAGCCAAGATATAATGCGGACTAGCGGGAGGAATGAGCAGTTCTTC.

The CDR3: CASSRGGDQPQHF. The CDR3 bases are TGTGCCAGCAGTCGAGGGGGGGATCAGCCCCAGCATTTT. The chain uses TRBV25-1 and TRBJ1-5; D might be TRBD1 (6 bases). The germline V and J ends were trimmed by 5 bases and 5 bases, with 10 bases remaining between them. This CDR3 region has 13 residues. Per germline, CDR1 MGHDK and CDR2 SYGVNS. Full variable domain (remainder filled in from reference TRBV25-1 and TRBJ1-5): EADIYQTPRYLVIGTGKKITLECSQTMGHDKMYWYQQDPGMELHLIHYSYGVNSTEKGDLSSESTVSRIRTEHFPLTLESARPSHTSQYLCASSRGGDQPQHFGDGTRLSIL.

The chain has TRBV9 and TRBJ2-2; a weak D match, TRBD2 (8 bases). Germline assignment: CDR1 SGDLS and CDR2 YYNGEE. This CDR3 has 15 amino acids. Trimming removed 3 bases at V and 5 bases at J, with 14 bases between. The CDR3 is CASSGAGGQTGELFF. The CDR3, as DNA: TGTGCCAGCAGCGGCGCGGGGGGACAGACCGGGGAGCTGTTTTTT.

The CDR3 coding sequence is TGTGCCAGCAGTTACTCGAGCGGTATAGGCGAAGAGACCCAGTACTTC. Amino acid sequence: CASSYSSGIGEETQYF. The rearrangement uses TRBV6-5 and TRBJ2-5, with D perhaps matching TRBD2 (5 bases). Germline CDR1 and CDR2: MNHEY and SVGAGI. CDR3 length: 16 amino acids. Trimming took off 0 bases at V and 3 bases at J, with 14 bases between the two ends.